A single sample gave rise to the 27 T cell receptor beta chains below, sequenced in a study of shared clonotypes between healthy human individuals. Profiling relied on immunoSEQ multiplex PCR, and the TCRdb table lists in-frame clones only, not all of them. The sample records millions of clones, more than 80% being singletons. The sequencing sample was made of naive CD4+ T cells sorted from blood. Subset noted: CD45RA+ positively selected. The receptors shown here come from a man aged 18 to 29 in good health.

The chain is built from TRBV27 and TRBJ2-3; TRBD1 aligns across 7 bases. Per germline, CDR1 MNHEY and CDR2 SMNVEV (reference sequence). This CDR3 contains 16 residues. V lost 5 bases and J lost 2; bases outside the gene matches: 10. CDR3: CASSRSGQRPTDTQYF. The CDR3 coding sequence is TGTGCCAGCAGTAGGTCGGGACAGCGCCCCACAGATACGCAGTATTTT.

V usage is TRBV11-2 and J usage is TRBJ2-5; weak D call: TRBD1 (6 bases). The end of the DNA fits TRBJ2-7 better, so the J call may be wrong. Germline lookup yields CDR1 SGHAT and CDR2 FQNNGV. The CDR3 is 15 amino acids. The CDR3 loop reads CASSKGHPGSYEQYF. The CDR3 DNA follows: TGTGCCAGCAGCAAGGGACACCCCGGGTCCTACGAGCAGTACTTC.

J is TRBJ2-7 and V is TRBV27; D gene unclear. Germline assignment: CDR1 MNHEY and CDR2 SMNVEV (reference sequence). With 5 bases removed from V and 6 bases from J, the gap between germline ends came to 14 bases. CDR3 length: 13 residues. For the CDR3, the DNA is TGTGCCAGCAGTCCCACCCGGAAGGTCGAGCAGTACTTC. It codes for CASSPTRKVEQYF.

This CDR3 is CSVDKEGQFF. The CDR3 DNA sequence: TGCAGCGTAGACAAGGAAGGGCAGTTCTTC. V usage is TRBV29-1 and J usage is TRBJ2-1; D is uncertain. CDR1 is SQVTM, CDR2 ANQGSEA, per germline. CDR3 size: 10 residues. V was clipped by 6 bases and J by 12 bases, with 12 bases between them.

V and J are TRBV6-1 and TRBJ1-1; TRBD1 is a possible D gene (5 bases). Germline V gene lookup returns CDR1 MNHNS and CDR2 SASEGT. CDR3 size: 13 residues. Trimming cost V 7 bases and J 2 bases, with 11 bases left between them. The CDR3 reads CASIRQPNTEAFF. DNA for the CDR3: TGTGCCAGCATTAGACAGCCCAACACTGAAGCTTTCTTT.

The gene calls are TRBV7-2 and TRBJ2-3, with TRBD2 matching 7 bases. Germline V gives CDR1 SGHTA, CDR2 FQGNSA. V shed 1 base and J 1 base; nucleotides not matched to a gene: 5. The CDR3 extends over 16 amino acids. The CDR3 protein is CASSLGWGGGTDTQYF. CDR3 DNA sequence: TGTGCCAGCAGCTTAGGGTGGGGGGGAGGCACAGATACGCAGTATTTT.

To note about this clone: Different DNA sequences within this sample yield the same CDR3. The chain joins TRBV10-3 to TRBJ2-7; D gene ambiguous. Germline V CDR1 and CDR2: ENHRY, SYGVKD. This CDR3 is built from 13 residues. The V gene lost 3 bases and the J gene lost 0 bases, with 6 bases spanning the gap. CDR3 coding DNA: TGTGCCATCAGTGAAGGGTCCTCCTACGAGCAGTACTTC. This encodes CAISEGSSYEQYF.

V usage is TRBV2 and J usage is TRBJ2-3, with D uncertain. CDR3 size: 14 residues. V was pared by 4 bases and J by 1 base, with 9 bases between. Germline V gene lookup returns CDR1 SNHLY and CDR2 FYNNEI. CDR3 DNA: TGTGCCAGCAGTGTGGCAGTCCGCACAGATACGCAGTATTTT. As protein: CASSVAVRTDTQYF.

A note on this clone: Other DNA sequences in this sample translate to the same CDR3. The chain uses TRBV2 and TRBJ2-5, with 15 bases fitting TRBD2. J was trimmed by 2 bases and V by 5 bases; bases with no gene match: 3. CDR3 size: 16 residues. Germline loops: CDR1 SNHLY, CDR2 FYNNEI. In nucleotides, the CDR3 is TGTGCCAGCAGTACGGGACTAGCGGGGGGACAAGAGACCCAGTACTTC. It encodes CASSTGLAGGQETQYF.

The rearrangement uses TRBV12-1 and TRBJ1-5; whether TRBD1, the table's D call, matches the DNA was not checked. TRBV12-1 is a known pseudogene. This CDR3 has 19 amino acids. The DNA for the CDR3 is TGTGCCAGCAGCTTTAGTGTGGGACAATCTCTATGTAGCAATCAGCCCCAGCATTTT. It encodes CASSFSVGQSLCSNQPQHF.

The chain combines TRBV5-4 with TRBJ2-1; 7 nucleotides match TRBD2. The CDR3 loop spans 16 amino acids. Germline CDR1 SGHNT, CDR2 YYREEE (reference sequence). Germline trimming cut 4 bases from V and 8 bases from J; bases unmatched to any gene: 15. CDR3 coding DNA: TGTGCCAGCAGCCTTAAAGGCGGGAGCCCTTCCGATGAGCAGTTCTTC. Amino acids: CASSLKGGSPSDEQFF.

The V call is TRBV19, the J call TRBJ1-2, with unresolved D. The CDR3 consists of 15 residues. CDR1 is LNHDA and CDR2 is SQIVND in the germline V gene (reference sequence). V dropped 3 bases and J dropped 8 bases, with 19 bases sitting between them. The CDR3 sequence is CASSMNPRIEWGYTF. CDR3 nucleotide sequence: TGTGCCAGTAGTATGAACCCCAGGATTGAGTGGGGCTACACCTTC.

The chain combines TRBV5-4 with TRBJ2-5; 10 bases agree with TRBD1. The germline V gene encodes CDR1 SGHNT and CDR2 YYREEE (reference sequence). The junction had 10 bases not matched to a gene; V was cut back by 0 bases and J by 5 bases. The CDR3 has 17 residues. The CDR3 is CASSLGGDRGLRETQYF. The CDR3 bases are TGTGCCAGCAGCTTGGGAGGCGACAGGGGGCTTCGTGAGACCCAGTACTTC.

V gene TRBV28 combines with J gene TRBJ2-5; tentatively, D is TRBD1 (5 bases). V lost 7 bases to trimming and J lost 5 bases, with 11 bases between them. Germline V lookup: CDR1 MDHEN, CDR2 SYDVKM. The CDR3 contains 12 residues. The CDR3, as DNA: TGTGCCAGCACAGGGTACGGGGAGACCCAGTACTTC. This codes for CASTGYGETQYF.

The gene calls are TRBV5-6 and TRBJ2-7; D may be TRBD2 (5 bases). V lost 2 bases, J lost 3 bases, and 12 bases lay in between. CDR1 is SGHDT and CDR2 is YYEEEE in the germline V gene. The CDR3 totals 14 residues. The CDR3 coding sequence is TGTGCCAGCAGCTTTCAGCGGAGAAACTACGAGCAGTACTTC. Encoded protein: CASSFQRRNYEQYF.

This clone has only a few counts. The sample contains more than one DNA sequence encoding this CDR3. V is TRBV18 and J is TRBJ2-7; possibly TRBD1 or TRBD2 for D (5 bases each). This CDR3 contains 13 residues. Germline-derived CDR1 and CDR2 are KGHSH and LQKENI. The ends were cut back, 3 bases at V and 0 bases at J, with 6 bases in the middle. CDR3 amino acids: CASSPGDSYEQYF. The DNA of the CDR3 is TGTGCCAGCTCACCGGGGGACTCCTACGAGCAGTACTTC. The whole variable domain, remainder taken from reference TRBV18 and TRBJ2-7, is NAGVMQNPRHLVRRRGQEARLRCSPMKGHSHVYWYRQLPEEGLKFMVYLQKENIIDESGMPKERFSAEFPKEGPSILRIQQVVRGDSAAYFCASSPGDSYEQYFGPGTRLTVT.

The CDR3 DNA reads TGTGCCAGCACCACAGGGTTGGACACTGAAGCTTTCTTT. Translated, it gives CASTTGLDTEAFF. V and J are TRBV18 and TRBJ1-1, with TRBD1 as a possible D gene (6 bases). V was trimmed by 8 bases and J by 3 bases, leaving 13 bases between them. The CDR3 length is 13 residues. CDR1 and CDR2 (germline): KGHSH, LQKENI.

This CDR3 is CASSPMTGDTGELFF. CDR3 bases: TGCGCCAGCAGTCCTATGACGGGGGACACCGGGGAGCTGTTTTTT. The chain carries TRBV10-1 and TRBJ2-2; tentative D call: TRBD2 (6 bases). The CDR3 contains 15 residues. Between the trimmed V and J ends, which lost 5 bases and 3 bases, there was a span of 13 bases. Germline loops: CDR1 WNHNN, CDR2 SYGVQD (reference sequence).

The rearrangement links TRBV7-9 to TRBJ1-6, with D uncertain. Germline loops: CDR1 SEHNR, CDR2 FQNEAQ (reference sequence). The CDR3 has 13 amino acids. V lost 5 bases, J lost 7 bases, and 9 bases lay in between. The CDR3 here is CASSPMLNSPLHF. Written as DNA, the CDR3 is TGTGCCAGCAGCCCCATGCTAAATTCACCCCTCCACTTT. Full variable domain (missing parts from reference TRBV7-9 and TRBJ1-6): DTGVSQNPRHKITKRGQNVTFRCDPISEHNRLYWYRQTLGQGPEFLTYFQNEAQLEKSRLLSDRFSAERPKGSFSTLEIQRTEQGDSAMYLCASSPMLNSPLHFGNGTRLTVT.

The chain uses TRBV7-9 and TRBJ2-3; 8 bases map to TRBD2. V lost 5 bases and J lost 4; bases outside the gene matches: 17. CDR3 length equals 18 residues. CDR1 and CDR2 (germline): SEHNR, FQNEAQ (reference sequence). The CDR3 region is CASSPTSSAGGWADTQYF. The DNA for the CDR3 is TGTGCCAGCAGCCCCACGAGTTCCGCGGGAGGCTGGGCAGATACGCAGTATTTT.

The V call is TRBV10-3, the J call TRBJ2-5, with a possible D match to TRBD2 (6 bases). CDR1 ENHRY and CDR2 SYGVKD come from the germline V gene. Trimming took off 7 bases at V and 5 bases at J, with 11 bases between the two ends. CDR3 length: 12 residues. The CDR3 reads CAITGREETQYF. As DNA, the CDR3 is TGTGCCATCACCGGGAGAGAGGAGACCCAGTACTTC.

The chain recombines TRBV27 with TRBJ2-1, with 9 bases matching TRBD1. Germline V gives CDR1 MNHEY, CDR2 SMNVEV (reference sequence). The V segment lost 4 bases and the J segment 7 bases; nucleotides outside the gene matches: 11. This CDR3 region has 16 residues. For the CDR3, the DNA is TGTGCCAGCAGTTCTTCCGGGACAGGGACGTGGAATGAGCAGTTCTTC. It translates to CASSSSGTGTWNEQFF.

The chain joins TRBV6-5 to TRBJ2-5; D not certain. The V end lost 2 bases, the J end lost 5 bases, and 6 bases lay between the germline ends. CDR3 length: 12 residues. Germline CDR1 reads MNHEY; CDR2 reads SVGAGI. CDR3 coding DNA: TGTGCCAGCAGTTACCCGGAGGAGACCCAGTACTTC. Protein product: CASSYPEETQYF.

The chain combines TRBV2 with TRBJ1-1, with 7 bases fitting TRBD1. The germline CDR1 and CDR2 sequences are SNHLY and FYNNEI. V was clipped by 4 bases and J by 1 base; unmatched bases: 6. The CDR3 spans 15 residues. Here the CDR3 reads CASSGQGTSNTEAFF. CDR3 DNA: TGTGCCAGCAGTGGACAGGGCACGTCGAACACTGAAGCTTTCTTT.

The V gene is TRBV12-5, the J gene TRBJ1-6, with 7 bases that match TRBD1. J gave up 6 bases and V 0 bases, and 20 bases lay outside the gene matches. The CDR3 has 21 residues. CDR1 and CDR2 (germline): LGHNT, FRNRAP. In nucleotides, the CDR3 is TGTGCTAGTGGTTTGGTAGTAGGAGGGGGCCTAGGGGCCGGGATTAATTCACCCCTCCACTTT. This encodes CASGLVVGGGLGAGINSPLHF. The full variable domain, rest sourced from reference TRBV12-5 and TRBJ1-6, is DARVTQTPRHKVTEMGQEVTMRCQPILGHNTVFWYRQTMMQGLELLAYFRNRAPLDDSGMPKDRFSAEMPDATLATLKIQPSEPRDSAVYFCASGLVVGGGLGAGINSPLHFGNGTRLTVT.

This chain joins TRBV9 and TRBJ1-1; a possible D gene is TRBD1 (5 bases). Germline CDR1 and CDR2: SGDLS and YYNGEE. This CDR3 comprises 16 residues. V lost 2 bases, J lost 4 bases, and 18 bases lay in between. CDR3 in amino acids: CASSVGNEGFGTEAFF. The CDR3 region has the DNA TGTGCCAGCAGCGTGGGGAACGAGGGGTTTGGCACTGAAGCTTTCTTT.

This clone has more than one count but fewer than ten. The J gene is TRBJ1-1, the V gene TRBV11-2; 8 nucleotides line up with TRBD1. Trimming cost V 5 bases and J 4 bases; bases outside gene matches: 6. The length of the CDR3 is 14 residues. The germline V gene has CDR1 SGHAT and CDR2 FQNNGV. CDR3 DNA: TGTGCCAGCAGCAGGACAGGGATAGGCACTGAAGCTTTCTTT. The encoded protein is CASSRTGIGTEAFF.